Below are 20 T cell receptor beta chains sequenced from a single sample in a study of blood T cell repertoires in COVID-19. The repertoire was sequenced with immunoSEQ multiplex PCR; TCRdb's copy has only in-frame clones and lacks some. The data show some 110,000 clones, over 80% seen once. Sequences were obtained from peripheral blood. Receptors were obtained from a woman in her sixties or seventies with acute or convalescent COVID-19.

V is TRBV5-1 and J is TRBJ2-4; 7 bases are a match to TRBD2. The CDR3 contains 14 residues. Germline V lookup: CDR1 SGHRS, CDR2 YFSETQ. V shed 2 bases and J 8 bases; nucleotides not matched to a gene: 7. CDR3 nucleotides: TGCGCCAGCAGCTTAGGCGGGGCGGGGGACATTCAGTACTTC. This codes for CASSLGGAGDIQYF. Drawing the rest from reference TRBV5-1 and TRBJ2-4, the complete variable domain is KAGVTQTPRYLIKTRGQQVTLSCSPISGHRSVSWYQQTPGQGLQFLFEYFSETQRNKGNFPGRFSGRQFSNSRSEMNVSTLELGDSALYLCASSLGGAGDIQYFGAGTRLSVL.

V is TRBV28 and J is TRBJ2-1; 10 bases agree with TRBD1. Germline-derived CDR1 and CDR2 are MDHEN and SYDVKM. The J segment lost 5 bases and the V segment lost 6 bases, leaving 4 bases of the junction unmatched. CDR3 length: 14 residues. CDR3 loop: CASSRQGANNEQFF. As DNA, the CDR3 is TGTGCCAGCAGCCGACAGGGGGCAAACAATGAGCAGTTCTTC.

The rearrangement links TRBV11-1 to TRBJ2-7; D may be TRBD2 (5 bases). Germline assignment: CDR1 SGHAT and CDR2 FQDESV (reference sequence). CDR3 size: 16 residues. V dropped 3 bases and J dropped 6 bases, with 21 bases sitting between them. The CDR3 is CASSLDRGGYSGEQYF. CDR3 coding DNA: TGTGCCAGCAGCTTGGACCGGGGTGGGTACTCGGGCGAGCAGTACTTC. The whole variable domain, remainder taken from reference TRBV11-1 and TRBJ2-7, is EAEVAQSPRYKITEKSQAVAFWCDPISGHATLYWYRQILGQGPELLVQFQDESVVDDSQLPKDRFSAERLKGVDSTLKIQPAELGDSAMYLCASSLDRGGYSGEQYFGPGTRLTVT.

Of note for this clone: Other DNA variants within this sample encode the same CDR3. V gene TRBV12-3 or TRBV12-4 combines with J gene TRBJ1-2; TRBD1 is a possible D gene (5 bases). Trimming left V 7 bases short and J 3 bases short, with 12 bases between. CDR3 size: 13 residues. CDR3 amino acids: CASTLGGDYGYTF. The CDR3 bases are TGTGCCAGCACCCTGGGGGGGGACTATGGCTACACCTTC.

This clone was seen a few times. V and J are TRBV10-3 and TRBJ1-2, with 7 bases lining up with TRBD1. There are 14 residues in the CDR3. The V gene's germline CDR1 is ENHRY and CDR2 SYGVKD. V lost 6 bases, J lost 7 bases, and 11 bases stayed unmatched. CDR3 bases: TGTGCCATCAGCCCAGCAGGGGGGAGTGGTGGCTACACCTTC. It specifies CAISPAGGSGGYTF.

The chain links TRBV13 to TRBJ2-7; D call uncertain. Trimming left V 5 bases short and J 6 bases short, with 8 bases between. The CDR3 contains 11 residues. CDR1 and CDR2 from the germline V gene are PRHDT and FYEKMQ (reference sequence). CDR3 region: CASSRRGEQYF. The CDR3 nucleotides read TGTGCCAGCAGCCGCAGAGGCGAGCAGTACTTC.

Written as DNA, the CDR3 is TGTGCCAGCAGTGTGGTTCACAGGGGAAGCAATCAGCCCCAGCATTTT. It specifies CASSVVHRGSNQPQHF. The rearrangement joins TRBV6-1 to TRBJ1-5, with 7 bases matching TRBD1. J gave up 1 base and V 4 bases, and 7 bases lay outside the gene matches. The germline CDR1 and CDR2 sequences are MNHNS and SASEGT. The CDR3 runs to 16 residues.

This clone has only one observation. The CDR3 region has the DNA TGTGCCAGTAGCACAAGAGGAGATACGCAGTATTTT. This encodes CASSTRGDTQYF. The V and J genes are TRBV19 and TRBJ2-3; D not resolved. Per germline, CDR1 LNHDA and CDR2 SQIVND (reference sequence). The CDR3 loop spans 12 amino acids. The ends were cut back, 6 bases at V and 5 bases at J, with 9 bases in the middle.

The gene calls are TRBV21-1 and TRBJ1-1. TRBV21-1 is a recognized pseudogene. The CDR3 has 16 residues. DNA for the CDR3: TGTGCCAGCAGCCTCGTTTGGCTACCTAGTAACACTGAAGCTTTCTTT. This translates into CASSLVWLPSNTEAFF.

The gene calls are TRBV18 and TRBJ2-6; 7 bases fit TRBD1. There are 18 residues in the CDR3. The junction had 9 bases not matched to a gene; V was cut back by 4 bases and J by 0 bases. In germline, CDR1 is KGHSH, CDR2 LQKENI. In nucleotides, the CDR3 is TGTGCCAGCTCACAAGGGGGCCCTATAAGCTCTGGGGCCAACGTCCTGACTTTC. Translating gives CASSQGGPISSGANVLTF.

The rearrangement uses TRBV6-2 or TRBV6-3 and TRBJ2-7; TRBD1 agrees at 7 bases. Germline V gives CDR1 MNHEY, CDR2 SVGEGT. CDR3 length: 20 amino acids. The ends lost 4 bases at V and 0 bases at J; junction bases unmatched: 21. CDR3 DNA: TGTGCCAGCAGTTTCTACACAGGGGACGCGCCCCCGTACCCCTCCTACGAGCAGTACTTC. It translates to CASSFYTGDAPPYPSYEQYF.

The V call is TRBV10-3, the J call TRBJ1-5; 7 bases match TRBD1. The CDR3 is made up of 15 amino acids. Germline V CDR1 and CDR2: ENHRY, SYGVKD. V shed 4 bases and J 6 bases; nucleotides not matched to a gene: 9. Here the CDR3 DNA reads TGTGCCATCAGTGGAGAAGGGGGCGCGGGTCAGCCCCAGCATTTT. Its protein is CAISGEGGAGQPQHF.

This chain connects TRBV5-1 to TRBJ1-1; 8 nucleotides match TRBD1. V shed 4 bases and J 5 bases; nucleotides not matched to a gene: 10. CDR3 length: 15 amino acids. CDR1 and CDR2 from the germline V gene are SGHRS and YFSETQ. The DNA for the CDR3 is TGCGCCAGCAGCCTAAGACAGGGGTTTACAACTGAAGCTTTCTTT. Translating gives CASSLRQGFTTEAFF.

This chain connects TRBV5-4 to TRBJ2-5; 12 nucleotides match TRBD1. V shed 0 bases and J 6 bases; nucleotides not matched to a gene: 6. Germline V gene sequence: CDR1 SGHNT, CDR2 YYREEE (reference sequence). The CDR3 is 16 residues long. Here the CDR3 reads CASSLVGTGGGKTQYF. In nucleotides, the CDR3 is TGTGCCAGCAGCTTGGTGGGGACAGGGGGCGGGAAGACCCAGTACTTC.

This clone came up many times. The chain carries TRBV9 and TRBJ2-7; D may be TRBD1 (7 bases). Germline values: CDR1 SGDLS, CDR2 YYNGEE. Between the trimmed V and J ends, which lost 0 bases and 6 bases, there was a span of 13 bases. This CDR3 is built from 14 residues. This CDR3 is CASSVAYRGGEQYF. DNA of the CDR3: TGTGCCAGCAGCGTAGCCTACAGGGGAGGCGAGCAGTACTTC.

This rearrangement joins TRBV15 to TRBJ2-1; D is perhaps TRBD1 (6 bases). The CDR3 consists of 15 residues. Trimming left V 0 bases short and J 2 bases short, with 8 bases between. Per germline, CDR1 LNHNV and CDR2 YYDKDF (reference sequence). In DNA, the CDR3 is TGTGCCACCAGCAGAGATCGGGACACCTACAATGAGCAGTTCTTC. Its protein is CATSRDRDTYNEQFF.

The sample holds a few counts of this clone. V and J are TRBV7-6 and TRBJ2-3; 13 nucleotides match TRBD2. There are 16 residues in the CDR3. CDR1 SGHVS and CDR2 FNYEAQ come from the germline V gene. V gave up 4 bases and J gave up 4 bases; unmatched junction bases: 5. The CDR3 reads CASSSTSGRIPDTQYF. CDR3 nucleotides: TGTGCCAGCAGCTCGACTAGCGGGAGGATCCCAGATACGCAGTATTTT.

CDR3 DNA sequence: TGTGCCAGCAGCCAACTATCGGACACTGAAGCTTTCTTT. Translation gives CASSQLSDTEAFF. J is TRBJ1-1 and V is TRBV3-1 (or the pseudogene TRBV3-2), with unresolved D. V lost 2 bases and J 3 bases, leaving 7 bases between the germline ends. This CDR3 is built from 13 residues. Germline values: CDR1 LGHDT, CDR2 YNNKEL (reference sequence).

This clone appeared a single time. This chain connects TRBV7-8 to TRBJ2-3, with TRBD2 identical over 8 bases. This CDR3 is 16 amino acids long. Germline V gene data show CDR1 as SGHVS and CDR2 as FQNEAQ. V gave up 0 bases and J gave up 6 bases; unmatched junction bases: 8. The CDR3 sequence: CASSLASGGALDTQYF. CDR3 DNA sequence: TGTGCCAGCAGCTTAGCTTCCGGGGGGGCCTTGGATACGCAGTATTTT. Supplemented by reference TRBV7-8 and TRBJ2-3, the full variable domain reads GAGVSQSPRYKVAKRGQDVALRCDPISGHVSLFWYQQALGQGPEFLTYFQNEAQLDKSGLPSDRFFAERPEGSVSTLKIQRTQQEDSAVYLCASSLASGGALDTQYFGPGTRLTVL.

V usage is TRBV6-5 and J usage is TRBJ1-5; 7 positions agree with TRBD1. The CDR3 has 14 residues. CDR1 and CDR2 (germline): MNHEY, SVGAGI. The J segment lost 5 bases and the V segment lost 2 bases, leaving 3 bases of the junction unmatched. CDR3 protein: CASSYRTGDQPQHF. CDR3 sequence (DNA): TGTGCCAGCAGTTACCGAACAGGGGATCAGCCCCAGCATTTT.